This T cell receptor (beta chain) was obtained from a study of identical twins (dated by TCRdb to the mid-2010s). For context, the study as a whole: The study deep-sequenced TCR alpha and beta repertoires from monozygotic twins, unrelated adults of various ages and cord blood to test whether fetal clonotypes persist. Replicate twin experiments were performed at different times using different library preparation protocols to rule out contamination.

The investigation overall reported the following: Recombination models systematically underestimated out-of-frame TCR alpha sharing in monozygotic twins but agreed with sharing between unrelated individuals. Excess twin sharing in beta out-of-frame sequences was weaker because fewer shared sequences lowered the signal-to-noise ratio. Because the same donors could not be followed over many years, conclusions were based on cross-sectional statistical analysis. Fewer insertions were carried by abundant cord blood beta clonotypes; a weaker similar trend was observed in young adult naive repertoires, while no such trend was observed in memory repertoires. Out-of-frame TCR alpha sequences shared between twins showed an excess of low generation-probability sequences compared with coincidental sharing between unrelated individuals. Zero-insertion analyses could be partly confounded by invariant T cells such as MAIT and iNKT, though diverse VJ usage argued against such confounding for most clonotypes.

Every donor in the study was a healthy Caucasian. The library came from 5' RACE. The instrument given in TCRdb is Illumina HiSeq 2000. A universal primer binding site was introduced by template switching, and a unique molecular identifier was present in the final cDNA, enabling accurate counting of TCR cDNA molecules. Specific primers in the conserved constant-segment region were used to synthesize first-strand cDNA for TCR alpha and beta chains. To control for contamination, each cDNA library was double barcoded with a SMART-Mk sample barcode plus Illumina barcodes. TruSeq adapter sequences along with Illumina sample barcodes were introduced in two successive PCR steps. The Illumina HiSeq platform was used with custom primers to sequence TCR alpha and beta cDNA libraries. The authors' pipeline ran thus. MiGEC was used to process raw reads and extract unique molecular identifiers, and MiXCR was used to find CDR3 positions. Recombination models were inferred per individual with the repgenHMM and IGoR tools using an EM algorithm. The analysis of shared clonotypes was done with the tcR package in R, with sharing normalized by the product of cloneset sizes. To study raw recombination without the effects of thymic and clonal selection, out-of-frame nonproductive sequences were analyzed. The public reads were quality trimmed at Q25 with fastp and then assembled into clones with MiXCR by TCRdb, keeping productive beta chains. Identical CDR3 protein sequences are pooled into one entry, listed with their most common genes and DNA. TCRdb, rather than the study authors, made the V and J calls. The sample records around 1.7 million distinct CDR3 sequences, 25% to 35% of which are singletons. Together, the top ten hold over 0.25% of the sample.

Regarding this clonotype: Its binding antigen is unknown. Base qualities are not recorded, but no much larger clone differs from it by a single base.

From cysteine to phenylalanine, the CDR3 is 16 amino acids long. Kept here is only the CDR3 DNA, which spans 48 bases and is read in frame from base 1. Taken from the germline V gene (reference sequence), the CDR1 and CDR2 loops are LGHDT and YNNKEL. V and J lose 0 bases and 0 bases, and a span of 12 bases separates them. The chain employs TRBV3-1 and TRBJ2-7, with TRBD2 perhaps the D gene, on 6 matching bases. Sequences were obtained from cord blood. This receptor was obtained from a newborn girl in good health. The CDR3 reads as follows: CASSQEEGRSSYEQYF. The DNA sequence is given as TGTGCCAGCAGCCAAGAGGAGGGGAGGAGCTCCTACGAGCAGTACTTC.